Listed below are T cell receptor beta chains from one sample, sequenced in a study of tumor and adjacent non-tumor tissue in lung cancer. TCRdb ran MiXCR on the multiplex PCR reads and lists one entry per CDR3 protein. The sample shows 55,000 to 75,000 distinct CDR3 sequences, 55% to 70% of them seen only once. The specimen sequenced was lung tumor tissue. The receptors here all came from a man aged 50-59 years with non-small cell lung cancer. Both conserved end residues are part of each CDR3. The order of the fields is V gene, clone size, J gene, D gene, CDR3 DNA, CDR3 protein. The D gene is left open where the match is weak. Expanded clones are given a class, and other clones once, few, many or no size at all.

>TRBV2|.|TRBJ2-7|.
TGTGCCAGCAGTGATAGCCATTACGAGCAGTACTTC
CASSDSHYEQYF
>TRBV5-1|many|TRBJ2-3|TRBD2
TGCGCCAGCAGCTTGGCTACTAGCGCAGATACGCAGTATTTT
CASSLATSADTQYF
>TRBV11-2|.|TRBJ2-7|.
TGTGCCAGCAGCTTAGTGGCGGTTAGCTACGAGCAGTACTTC
CASSLVAVSYEQYF
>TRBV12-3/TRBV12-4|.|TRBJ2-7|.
TGTGCCAGCAGATCTAACACCAATACCCTCTACGAGCAGTACTTC
CASRSNTNTLYEQYF
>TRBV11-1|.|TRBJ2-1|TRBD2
TGTGCCAGCAGCTCAGTCGGACTAGCGGGAGGGAGTGAGCAGTTCTTC
CASSSVGLAGGSEQFF
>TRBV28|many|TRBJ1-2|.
TGTGCCAGCAGTCAACAGGGTGGGGGATTCTATGGCTACACCTTC
CASSQQGGGFYGYTF
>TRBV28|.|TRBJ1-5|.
TGTGCCAGCAGCACGCCCAGGGTATCTAGCAGTCAGCCCCAGCATTTT
CASSTPRVSSSQPQHF
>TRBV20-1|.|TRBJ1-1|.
TGCAGTGCTAGCCCCGCAGTGGGCGTGAACACCGAAGCTTTCTTT
CSASPAVGVNTEAFF
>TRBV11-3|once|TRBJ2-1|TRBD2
TGCGCCAGCAGCTCAGGAAGCGGGAATGAGCAGCTCTTC
CASSSGSGNEQLF
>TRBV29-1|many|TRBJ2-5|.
TGCAGCGTTGATTTAGCGGAACAAGAGACCCAGTACTTC
CSVDLAEQETQYF
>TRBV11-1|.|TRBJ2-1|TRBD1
TGTGTCAGCAGCTTCCTTAGGGGACAGCCGTTCTTC
CVSSFLRGQPFF
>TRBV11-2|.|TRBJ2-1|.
TGTGCCAGCATGGAGAACCAAGAGACCCAGTTCTTC
CASMENQETQFF
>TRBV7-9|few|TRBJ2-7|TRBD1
TGTGCCAGCAGCTTAGCGCACGGCAGGGGGAGCTACGAGCAGTACTTC
CASSLAHGRGSYEQYF
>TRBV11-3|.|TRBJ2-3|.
TGTGCCACCTGCTTAGAAGGGCGGAACACAGATACGCAGTATTTT
CATCLEGRNTDTQYF
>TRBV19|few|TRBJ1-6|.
TGTGCCAGTAGTACAAGACAGAACGTCGGCAATTCACCCCTCCACTTT
CASSTRQNVGNSPLHF
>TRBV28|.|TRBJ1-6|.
TGTGCCAGCAGTTTATGGTGTCAGGGCAATTCACCCCTCCACTTT
CASSLWCQGNSPLHF
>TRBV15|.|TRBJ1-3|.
TGTGCCACCAGCAGAGTAGGGTACCCTGGAAACACCATATATTTT
CATSRVGYPGNTIYF
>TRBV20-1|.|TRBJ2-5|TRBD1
TGCAGTGCTATGGGTACAGGGGTGCAGACCCAGTACTTC
CSAMGTGVQTQYF
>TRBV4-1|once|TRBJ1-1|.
TGCGCCAGCAGCCAAGTGGACATCATGGACACTGAAGCTTTCTTT
CASSQVDIMDTEAFF
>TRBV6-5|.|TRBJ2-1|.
TGTGCCAGCAGATATACTAACAGCTCCTACAATGAGCAGTTCTTC
CASRYTNSSYNEQFF
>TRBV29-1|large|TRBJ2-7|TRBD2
TGCAGCGCAAGGACTAGCGGGAGCCTCTACGAGCAGTACTTC
CSARTSGSLYEQYF
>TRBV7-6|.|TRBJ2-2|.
TGTGCCAGCAGCTTAGTGGGGGTCAGGCCGAACACCGGGGAGATGTTTTTT
CASSLVGVRPNTGEMFF
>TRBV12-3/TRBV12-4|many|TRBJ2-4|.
TGTGCCAGCAGTACCGGAACCACGGGGGCCAAAAACATTCAGTACTTC
CASSTGTTGAKNIQYF
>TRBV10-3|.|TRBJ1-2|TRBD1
TGTGCCGTCAGTGTCAAAGGACAGGCTGGGGATGGCTACACCTTC
CAVSVKGQAGDGYTF
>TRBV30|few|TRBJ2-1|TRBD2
TGTGCCTGGAGACTAGCGGGAGCCTCCAATGAGCAGTTCTTC
CAWRLAGASNEQFF
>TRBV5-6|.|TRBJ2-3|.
TGTGCCAGCAGCGTTTACTGGCGGACCCTCACAGATACGCAGTATTTT
CASSVYWRTLTDTQYF
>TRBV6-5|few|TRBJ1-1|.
TGTGTCAGCAGTTACCGCGGGGGGCCAGCTTTCTTT
CVSSYRGGPAFF
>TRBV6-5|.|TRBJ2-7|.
TGTGCCAGCAGACTCGAGGGGCAGCGACAAACCGAGCGGTACTTC
CASRLEGQRQTERYF
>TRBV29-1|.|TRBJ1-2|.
TGCAGCGTTGAATCCAGGCTGTCTAGCTATGGCCACACCTTC
CSVESRLSSYGHTF
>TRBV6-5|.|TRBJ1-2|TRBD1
TGTGCCAGCAGTTACAGGGGGCTGCATTGCTACACCTTC
CASSYRGLHCYTF
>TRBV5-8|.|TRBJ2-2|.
TGTGCCAGCACCGGGACACCGAACATCGTGGAGCTGTTTTTT
CASTGTPNIVELFF